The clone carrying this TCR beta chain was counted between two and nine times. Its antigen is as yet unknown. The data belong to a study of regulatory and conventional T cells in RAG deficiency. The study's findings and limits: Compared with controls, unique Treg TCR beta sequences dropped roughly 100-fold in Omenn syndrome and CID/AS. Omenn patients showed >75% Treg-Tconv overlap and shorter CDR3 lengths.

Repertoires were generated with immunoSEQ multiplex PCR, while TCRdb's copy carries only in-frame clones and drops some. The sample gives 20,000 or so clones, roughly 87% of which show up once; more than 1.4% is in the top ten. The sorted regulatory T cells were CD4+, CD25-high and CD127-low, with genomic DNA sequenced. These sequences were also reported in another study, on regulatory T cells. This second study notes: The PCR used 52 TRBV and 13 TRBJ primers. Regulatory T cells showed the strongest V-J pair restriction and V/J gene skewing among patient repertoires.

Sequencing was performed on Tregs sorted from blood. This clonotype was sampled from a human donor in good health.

This chain's CDR3 is CASSAWASSGNTIYF. The CDR3 DNA is TGTGCCAGCAGTGCCTGGGCCTCCTCTGGAAACACCATATATTTT. The rearrangement links TRBV28 to TRBJ1-3; D is uncertain. The CDR3 runs 15 residues. Trimming cost V 5 bases and J 0 bases, with 11 bases left between them. Germline CDR1 and CDR2: MDHEN and SYDVKM. Full variable domain (rest looked up from reference TRBV28 and TRBJ1-3): DVKVTQSSRYLVKRTGEKVFLECVQDMDHENMFWYRQDPGLGLRLIYFSYDVKMKEKGDIPEGYSVSREKKERFSLILESASTNQTSMYLCASSAWASSGNTIYFGEGSWLTVV.